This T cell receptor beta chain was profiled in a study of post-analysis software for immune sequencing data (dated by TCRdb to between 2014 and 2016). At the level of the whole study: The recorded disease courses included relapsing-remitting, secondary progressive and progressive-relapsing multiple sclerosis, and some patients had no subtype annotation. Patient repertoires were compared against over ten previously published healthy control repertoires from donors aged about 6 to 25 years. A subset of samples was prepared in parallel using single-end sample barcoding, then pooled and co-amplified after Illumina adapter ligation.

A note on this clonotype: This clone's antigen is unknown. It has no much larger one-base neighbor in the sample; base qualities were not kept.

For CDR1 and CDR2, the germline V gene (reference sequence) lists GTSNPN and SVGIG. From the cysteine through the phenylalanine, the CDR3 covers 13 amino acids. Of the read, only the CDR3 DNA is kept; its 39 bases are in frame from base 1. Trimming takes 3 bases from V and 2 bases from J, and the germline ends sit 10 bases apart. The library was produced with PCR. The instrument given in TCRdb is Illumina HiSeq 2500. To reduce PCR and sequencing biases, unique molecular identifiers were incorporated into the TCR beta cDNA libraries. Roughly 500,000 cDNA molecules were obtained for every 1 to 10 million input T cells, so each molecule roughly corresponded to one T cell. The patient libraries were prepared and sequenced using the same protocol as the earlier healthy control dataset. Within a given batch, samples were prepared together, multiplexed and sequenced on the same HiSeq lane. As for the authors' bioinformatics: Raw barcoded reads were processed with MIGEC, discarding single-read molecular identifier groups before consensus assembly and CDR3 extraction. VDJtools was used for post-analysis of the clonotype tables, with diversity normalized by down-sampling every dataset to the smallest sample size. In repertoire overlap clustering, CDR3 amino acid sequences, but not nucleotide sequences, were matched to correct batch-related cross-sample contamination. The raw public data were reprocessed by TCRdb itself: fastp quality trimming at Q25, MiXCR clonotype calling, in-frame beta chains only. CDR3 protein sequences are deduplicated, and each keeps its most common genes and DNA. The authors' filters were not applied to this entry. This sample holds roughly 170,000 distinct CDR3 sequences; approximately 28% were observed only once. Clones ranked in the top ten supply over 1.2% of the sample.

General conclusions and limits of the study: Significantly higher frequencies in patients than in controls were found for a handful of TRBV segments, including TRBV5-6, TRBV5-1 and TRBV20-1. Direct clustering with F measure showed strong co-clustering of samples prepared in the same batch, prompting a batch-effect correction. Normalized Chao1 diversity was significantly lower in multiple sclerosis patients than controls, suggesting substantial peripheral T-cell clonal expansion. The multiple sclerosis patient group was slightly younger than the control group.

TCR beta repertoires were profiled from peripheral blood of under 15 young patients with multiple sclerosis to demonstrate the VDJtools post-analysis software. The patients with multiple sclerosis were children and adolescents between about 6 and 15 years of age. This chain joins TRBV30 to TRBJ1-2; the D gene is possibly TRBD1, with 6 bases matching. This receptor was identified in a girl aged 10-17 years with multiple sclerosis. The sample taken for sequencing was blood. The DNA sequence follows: TGTGCCTGGAGGGGGGGCAAGAACTATGGCTACACCTTC. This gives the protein CAWRGGKNYGYTF.